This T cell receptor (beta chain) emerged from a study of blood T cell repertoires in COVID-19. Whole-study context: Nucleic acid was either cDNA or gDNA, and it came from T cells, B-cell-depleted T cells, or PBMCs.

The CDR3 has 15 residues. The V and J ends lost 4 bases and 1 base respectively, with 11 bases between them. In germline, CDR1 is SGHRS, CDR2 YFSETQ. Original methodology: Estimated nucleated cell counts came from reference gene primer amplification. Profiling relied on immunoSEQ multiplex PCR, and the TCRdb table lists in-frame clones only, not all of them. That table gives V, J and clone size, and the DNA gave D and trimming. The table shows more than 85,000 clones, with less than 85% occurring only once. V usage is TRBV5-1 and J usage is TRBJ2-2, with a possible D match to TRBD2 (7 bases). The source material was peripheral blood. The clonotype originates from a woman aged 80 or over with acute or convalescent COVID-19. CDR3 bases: TGCGCCAGCAGCCCCGGGGGGCGGAACACCGGGGAGCTGTTTTTT. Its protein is CASSPGGRNTGELFF.